This T cell receptor beta chain was identified in a study of CD8+ T cells in alopecia areata. Study at large: Treated individuals took tofacitinib by mouth, 5 to 10 mg twice daily. Severity in treated patients was scored by percentage of scalp area affected.

This clone has a handful of counts. The antigen is not known. From germline, CDR1 is SNHLY and CDR2 FYNNEI. V was pared by 3 bases and J by 9 bases, with 8 bases between. The CDR3 covers 11 residues. Whole-study results and caveats: Within the top 100, expanded CD8+ clones significantly decreased with tofacitinib, as did scalp clonality.

TCR sequencing used cDNA made by reverse transcription of extracted RNA. Profiled with immunoSEQ multiplex PCR; TCRdb holds only in-frame clones, not every one. This table holds a few hundred thousand clones, around two fifths found once. Treatment noted: oral pan-JAK inhibitor, 5-10 mg twice daily. Specimens obtained from alopecia areata patients comprised lesional scalp punch biopsies and peripheral blood. The sequencing here drew on CD4+ T cells sorted from blood, taken at roughly week 30, from a patient treated with tofacitinib. The rearrangement links TRBV2 to TRBJ1-1; no clear D. The sequence derives from a human donor with alopecia areata. CDR3 loop: CASSDTGKAFF. CDR3 bases: TGTGCCAGCAGTGATACCGGAAAAGCTTTCTTT.